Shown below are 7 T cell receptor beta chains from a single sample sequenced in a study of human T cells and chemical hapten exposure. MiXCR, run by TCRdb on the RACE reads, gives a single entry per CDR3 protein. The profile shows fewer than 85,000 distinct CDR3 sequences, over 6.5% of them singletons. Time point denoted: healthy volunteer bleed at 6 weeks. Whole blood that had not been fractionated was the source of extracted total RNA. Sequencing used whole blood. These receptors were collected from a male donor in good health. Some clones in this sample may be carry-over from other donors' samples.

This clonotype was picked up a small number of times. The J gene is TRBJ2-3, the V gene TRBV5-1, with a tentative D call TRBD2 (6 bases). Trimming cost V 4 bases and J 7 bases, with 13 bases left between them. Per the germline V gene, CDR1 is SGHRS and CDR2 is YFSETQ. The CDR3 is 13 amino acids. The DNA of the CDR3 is TGCGCCAGCAGCCAACGGGACTCCCATACGCAGTATTTT. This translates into CASSQRDSHTQYF.

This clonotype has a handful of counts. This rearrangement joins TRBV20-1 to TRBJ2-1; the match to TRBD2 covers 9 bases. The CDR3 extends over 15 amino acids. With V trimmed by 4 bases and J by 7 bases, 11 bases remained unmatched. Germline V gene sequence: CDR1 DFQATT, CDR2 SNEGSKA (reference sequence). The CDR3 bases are TGCAGTGCTATATACCGGCTAGCGGGGTTTAATGAGCAGTTCTTC. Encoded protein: CSAIYRLAGFNEQFF.

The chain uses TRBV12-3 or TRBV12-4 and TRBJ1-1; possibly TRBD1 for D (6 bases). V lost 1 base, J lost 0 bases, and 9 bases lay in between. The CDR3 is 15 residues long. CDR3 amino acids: CASSLVGGLNTEAFF. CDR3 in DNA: TGTGCCAGCAGTTTAGTGGGGGGCCTGAACACTGAAGCTTTCTTT.

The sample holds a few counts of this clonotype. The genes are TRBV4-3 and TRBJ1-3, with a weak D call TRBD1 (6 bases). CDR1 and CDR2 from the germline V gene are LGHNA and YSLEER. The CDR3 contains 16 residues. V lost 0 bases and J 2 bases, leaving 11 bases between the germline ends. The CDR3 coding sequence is TGCGCCAGCAGCCAAGATAGGGCAGGGGCTGGAAACACCATATATTTT. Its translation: CASSQDRAGAGNTIYF.

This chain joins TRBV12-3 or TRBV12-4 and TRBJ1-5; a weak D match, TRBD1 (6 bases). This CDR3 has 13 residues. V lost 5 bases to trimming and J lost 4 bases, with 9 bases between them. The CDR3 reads CASSGDRNQPQHF. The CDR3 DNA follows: TGTGCCAGCAGTGGAGACAGGAATCAGCCCCAGCATTTT.

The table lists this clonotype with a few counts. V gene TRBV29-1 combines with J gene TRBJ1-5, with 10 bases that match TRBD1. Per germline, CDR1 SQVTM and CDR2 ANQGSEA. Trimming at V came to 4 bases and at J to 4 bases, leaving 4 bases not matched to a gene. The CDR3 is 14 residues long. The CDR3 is CSVVGQGQNQPQHF. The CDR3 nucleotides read TGCAGCGTTGTGGGACAGGGGCAAAATCAGCCCCAGCATTTT.

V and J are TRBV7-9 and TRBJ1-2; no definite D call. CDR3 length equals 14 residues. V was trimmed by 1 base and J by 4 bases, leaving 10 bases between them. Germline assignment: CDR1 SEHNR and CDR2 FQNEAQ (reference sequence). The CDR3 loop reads CASSLVGPAYGYTF. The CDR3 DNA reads TGTGCCAGCAGCTTAGTCGGGCCAGCCTATGGCTACACCTTC.